The present T cell receptor (beta chain) was sequenced within a study of CXCR3-negative and CXCR3-positive naive CD8 T cells. Judged by frequency, this clonotype is medium-sized. Its specificity is unknown. This CDR3 has 14 residues. Germline CDR1 is MNHEY and CDR2 is SVGEGT. The libraries of TRB cDNA were constructed through 5' RACE using UMI labels. TCRdb reprocessed the 5' RACE reads and reports one entry per CDR3 protein, with no DNA. The specimen's table records about 9,600 distinct CDR3 sequences. The study, taken as a whole, reports: Naive cells positive for CXCR3 carried more hydrophobic TRB CDR3s than CXCR3-negative ones.

The J gene is TRBJ1-5, the V gene TRBV6-2 or TRBV6-3. This clonotype originated in a human donor in good health. Some clones in this sample may be carry-over from other donors' samples. The specimen was naive CXCR3- CD8+ T cells from blood. Documented subset: CD45RO-CCR7+CD27+CD95- naive CD8+ T cells lacking CXCR3 (TNR3-). This chain's CDR3 is CASSYVALGQPQHF.